The 8 T cell receptor beta chains in this list originate from one sample, sequenced in a study of blood T cell repertoires in COVID-19. Assay: immunoSEQ multiplex PCR; the TCRdb copy retains only in-frame clones and omits some. Of approximately 230,000 clones detected, more than 60% appear once; the ten largest clones hold around 3.6%. The specimen was peripheral blood. Every receptor here comes from a woman aged 40 to 55 with active or convalescent COVID-19.

The chain recombines TRBV19 with TRBJ2-7; 10 bases match TRBD1. Germline CDR1 and CDR2: LNHDA and SQIVND (reference sequence). This CDR3 is built from 17 residues. V lost 5 bases, J lost 5 bases, and 15 bases stayed unmatched. CDR3 protein: CASSLRPPGQGNDEQYF. The CDR3 nucleotides are TGTGCCAGTAGTCTGAGACCCCCGGGACAGGGGAATGACGAGCAGTACTTC. Full variable domain (outside the CDR3, taken from reference TRBV19 and TRBJ2-7): DGGITQSPKYLFRKEGQNVTLSCEQNLNHDAMYWYRQDPGQGLRLIYYSQIVNDFQKGDIAEGYSVSREKKESFPLTVTSAQKNPTAFYLCASSLRPPGQGNDEQYFGPGTRLTVT.

The V gene is TRBV28, the J gene TRBJ1-3; weak D call: TRBD1 (5 bases). This CDR3 contains 16 residues. Germline loops: CDR1 MDHEN, CDR2 SYDVKM. V was shortened by 3 bases and J by 0 bases, with 12 bases between the two germline ends. Here the CDR3 reads CASSLTAGSSGNTIYF. In DNA, the CDR3 is TGTGCCAGCAGTTTGACAGCGGGAAGCTCTGGAAACACCATATATTTT.

As DNA, the CDR3 is TGTGCTAGTGGTAGAGGGGGACCCAAGTCGGATGAAAAACTGTTTTTT. Residues: CASGRGGPKSDEKLFF. The chain couples TRBV12-5 to TRBJ1-4, with D perhaps TRBD1 (6 bases). V was pared by 5 bases and J by 6 bases, with 19 bases between. CDR1 and CDR2 (germline): LGHNT, FRNRAP. This CDR3 contains 16 residues.

The gene calls are TRBV28 and TRBJ2-7; possibly TRBD2 for D (7 bases). The length of the CDR3 is 15 residues. CDR1 is MDHEN, CDR2 SYDVKM, per germline. V was shortened by 3 bases and J by 6 bases, with 18 bases between the two germline ends. The chain's CDR3 is CASSLTEGGRTEQYV. For the CDR3, the DNA is TGTGCCAGCAGTTTGACCGAGGGGGGGAGGACCGAGCAGTACGTC.

This chain connects TRBV30 to TRBJ2-5; possibly TRBD1 for D (5 bases). CDR1 GTSNPN and CDR2 SVGIG come from the germline V gene (reference sequence). V lost 2 bases and J 2 bases, leaving 9 bases between the germline ends. The CDR3 covers 13 residues. The CDR3 sequence: CAWSTGLQETQYF. CDR3 nucleotide sequence: TGTGCCTGGAGTACAGGCTTACAAGAGACCCAGTACTTC.

The chain carries TRBV12-3 or TRBV12-4 and TRBJ2-4, with a weak D call TRBD2 (6 bases). Trimming stripped 3 bases from V and 3 bases from J, with 6 bases between. The CDR3 runs to 13 residues. CDR3 sequence reads: CASSFGGKNIQYF. In DNA, the CDR3 is TGTGCCAGCAGTTTCGGGGGCAAAAACATTCAGTACTTC.

The chain links TRBV5-1 to TRBJ2-3; D gene ambiguous. Germline V gene data show CDR1 as SGHRS and CDR2 as YFSETQ. Trimming left V 5 bases short and J 2 bases short, with 9 bases between. This CDR3 region has 13 residues. CDR3 sequence (DNA): TGCGCCAGCAGTAACCAGAACACAGATACGCAGTATTTT. This translates into CASSNQNTDTQYF.

V gene TRBV4-1 combines with J gene TRBJ1-2; D gene unclear. Trimming took 1 base from V and 4 from J, leaving 10 bases between them. The CDR3 loop spans 14 amino acids. The V gene's germline CDR1 is MGHRA and CDR2 YSYEKL. Here the CDR3 reads CASSQGEGPYGYTF. In DNA, the CDR3 is TGCGCCAGCAGCCAAGGTGAGGGCCCCTATGGCTACACCTTC.